One and the same sample provided the 25 T cell receptor beta chains below, sequenced in a study of CD8 T cells in Susac syndrome. Random-hexamer reverse transcription was applied to about 0.45 to 1 ug RNA. One entry per CDR3 protein results from TCRdb running MiXCR on the immunoSEQ multiplex PCR reads. The repertoire holds around 170,000 distinct CDR3 sequences, with about 91% as singletons. Sequencing used CD4+ T cells from PBMCs. The receptor source for this set is a human donor in good health.

The J gene is TRBJ1-2, the V gene TRBV7-2; TRBD1 aligns across 8 bases. V dropped 5 bases and J dropped 2; count of bases not matched to a gene: 7. The germline CDR1 and CDR2 sequences are SGHTA and FQGNSA. The CDR3 extends over 15 amino acids. CDR3 residues: CASSPRTGSNYGYTF. Written as DNA, the CDR3 is TGTGCCAGCAGCCCCCGGACAGGGTCAAACTATGGCTACACCTTC.

CDR3 sequence reads: CASKGDGVNQPQHF. The CDR3 coding sequence is TGTGCCAGCAAGGGGGACGGAGTTAATCAGCCCCAGCATTTT. This sequence joins TRBV2 and TRBJ1-5, with D tentatively TRBD1 (6 bases). Per germline, CDR1 SNHLY and CDR2 FYNNEI. The V gene lost 7 bases and the J gene lost 4 bases, with 14 bases spanning the gap. There are 14 residues in the CDR3.

The chain carries TRBV29-1 and TRBJ2-7; D might be TRBD1 (5 bases). The V and J ends lost 2 bases and 4 bases respectively, with 9 bases between them. This CDR3 has 12 residues. CDR1 is SQVTM, CDR2 ANQGSEA, per germline. The CDR3 here is CSVETGTYEQYF. DNA for the CDR3: TGCAGCGTTGAAACAGGAACTTACGAGCAGTACTTC.

The rearrangement links TRBV28 to TRBJ2-1, with 8 bases matching TRBD1. After removal of 8 bases from V and 3 bases from J, the junction contained 9 bases not matched to a gene. Germline V lookup: CDR1 MDHEN, CDR2 SYDVKM. This CDR3 comprises 15 residues. CDR3: CASCPGDRSYNEQFF. The CDR3 region has the DNA TGTGCCAGCTGTCCCGGGGACAGGAGCTACAATGAGCAGTTCTTC.

V gene TRBV20-1 combines with J gene TRBJ1-2; TRBD1 is a possible D gene (6 bases). Germline lookup yields CDR1 DFQATT and CDR2 SNEGSKA (reference sequence). The germline V and J ends were trimmed by 4 bases and 7 bases, with 16 bases remaining between them. The CDR3 has 13 residues. CDR3 nucleotide sequence: TGCAGTGCTACCACACCCGAGGGGGGTGGCTACACCTTC. Amino acid sequence: CSATTPEGGGYTF.

The chain combines TRBV11-2 with TRBJ1-6, with no clear D. This CDR3 contains 16 residues. Per germline, CDR1 SGHAT and CDR2 FQNNGV. V was clipped by 5 bases and J by 1 base, with 12 bases between them. CDR3 in DNA: TGTGCCAGCAGCCCCCGCCGGGGTTCCTATAATTCACCCCTCCACTTT. Its translation is CASSPRRGSYNSPLHF.

The rearrangement links TRBV7-2 to TRBJ2-5; TRBD2 matches 13 bases. V was pared by 4 bases and J by 5 bases, with 7 bases of the junction left unmatched. The CDR3 runs 16 residues. CDR1 SGHTA and CDR2 FQGNSA come from the germline V gene. The CDR3 loop is CASSSPGLAGAETQYF. The CDR3 DNA follows: TGTGCCAGCAGCTCGCCCGGACTAGCGGGAGCGGAGACCCAGTACTTC.

The count of this clonotype is one. This chain links TRBV6-2 or TRBV6-3 with TRBJ2-5; the D is unclear. Germline loops: CDR1 MNHEY, CDR2 SVGEGT. V was trimmed by 2 bases and J by 5 bases, leaving 3 bases between them. The CDR3 is made up of 11 amino acids. CDR3 sequence reads: CASSYTETQYF. DNA of the CDR3: TGTGCCAGCAGTTACACTGAGACCCAGTACTTC.

The chain employs TRBV29-1 and TRBJ2-7; 8 bases match TRBD1. The length of the CDR3 is 11 residues. With V trimmed by 6 bases and J by 6 bases, 4 bases remained unmatched. Germline assignment: CDR1 SQVTM and CDR2 ANQGSEA. In DNA form, the CDR3 reads TGCAGCGTGGACGGGACAGGCGAGCAGTACTTC. This translates into CSVDGTGEQYF.

The chain uses TRBV7-2 and TRBJ1-4, with TRBD1 matching 7 bases. Per germline, CDR1 SGHTA and CDR2 FQGNSA. CDR3 length equals 16 residues. Trimming at V came to 1 base and at J to 10 bases, leaving 12 bases not matched to a gene. The CDR3: CASSLGGAGGVVKLFF. The CDR3 DNA follows: TGTGCCAGCAGCTTAGGAGGGGCAGGGGGTGTGGTAAAACTGTTTTTT.

This chain connects TRBV9 to TRBJ2-7; TRBD1 matches at 7 bases. The CDR3 runs to 15 residues. Looked up from germline, CDR1 is SGDLS and CDR2 is YYNGEE. V was pared by 0 bases and J by 3 bases, with 6 bases of the junction left unmatched. Here the CDR3 reads CASSVAGQRDYEQYF. In nucleotides, the CDR3 is TGTGCCAGCAGCGTAGCGGGACAGAGAGACTACGAGCAGTACTTC.

Here the CDR3 DNA reads TGTGCCAGCAGCTCCGCTCCCAACTATGGCTACACCTTC. This encodes CASSSAPNYGYTF. The gene calls are TRBV7-9 and TRBJ1-2; D gene unclear. The ends were cut back, 4 bases at V and 2 bases at J, with 8 bases in the middle. CDR1 is SEHNR, CDR2 FQNEAQ, per germline (reference sequence). The length of the CDR3 is 13 residues. Using reference TRBV7-9 and TRBJ1-2 for the parts outside the CDR3, the full variable domain is DTGVSQNPRHKITKRGQNVTFRCDPISEHNRLYWYRQTLGQGPEFLTYFQNEAQLEKSRLLSDRFSAERPKGSFSTLEIQRTEQGDSAMYLCASSSAPNYGYTFGSGTRLTVV.

This chain joins TRBV3-1 and TRBJ1-2; no definite D call. The CDR3 has 12 amino acids. CDR1 is LGHDT, CDR2 YNNKEL, per germline (reference sequence). V was cut by 3 bases and J by 8 bases, with 10 bases left in between. CDR3 loop: CASSQGSKGYTF. The CDR3 nucleotides are TGTGCCAGCAGCCAGGGGTCTAAGGGCTACACCTTC.

The chain joins TRBV25-1 to TRBJ2-2, with D maybe TRBD1 (6 bases). V gave up 0 bases and J gave up 6 bases, with 11 bases separating them. The CDR3 totals 15 residues. Germline V lookup: CDR1 MGHDK, CDR2 SYGVNS. CDR3 DNA sequence: TGTGCCAGCAGTGAATATGGGGCAGGGGCCGGGGAGCTGTTTTTT. Its translation: CASSEYGAGAGELFF. The variable domain in full, with the rest retrieved from reference TRBV25-1 and TRBJ2-2, is EADIYQTPRYLVIGTGKKITLECSQTMGHDKMYWYQQDPGMELHLIHYSYGVNSTEKGDLSSESTVSRIRTEHFPLTLESARPSHTSQYLCASSEYGAGAGELFFGEGSRLTVL.

The chain recombines TRBV6-2 or TRBV6-3 with TRBJ2-5; 7 bases are shared with TRBD2. Per the germline V gene, CDR1 is MNHEY and CDR2 is SVGEGT. The CDR3 runs to 15 residues. Trimming took 2 bases from V and 5 from J; bases not matched to a gene: 8. CDR3: CASSYHRGRKETQYF. CDR3 bases: TGTGCCAGCAGTTACCATCGCGGGAGAAAGGAGACCCAGTACTTC.

This clonotype was seen only once. CDR3 amino acids: CASRFFCVRDNSYEQYF. DNA for the CDR3: TGTGCAAGTCGCTTCTTCTGCGTCCGGGACAACTCCTACGAGCAGTACTTC. The gene calls are TRBV12-2 and TRBJ2-7; the table's D call TRBD1 went unverified against the DNA. TRBV12-2 constitutes a pseudogene. CDR3 length: 17 amino acids.

The rearrangement links TRBV6-2 or TRBV6-3 to TRBJ2-1, with D perhaps TRBD1 (6 bases). The CDR3 spans 14 residues. V dropped 0 bases and J dropped 6 bases, with 9 bases sitting between them. Germline V CDR1 and CDR2: MNHEY, SVGEGT. The CDR3 reads CASSYSGHLNEQFF. CDR3 in DNA: TGTGCCAGCAGTTACTCGGGACACCTCAATGAGCAGTTCTTC.

This clonotype has only one observation. The chain employs TRBV23-1 and TRBJ1-1; D gene uncertain. TRBV23-1 is assigned to the ORF class and has an uncertain function. The CDR3 is 16 amino acids. Trimming shortened V by 4 bases and J by 0 bases, and 15 bases separated the two germline ends. The CDR3, as DNA: TGCGCCAGCAGTCCCCGGACCTCTCATATGAACACTGAAGCTTTCTTT. Translated, it gives CASSPRTSHMNTEAFF.

The V call is TRBV9, the J call TRBJ1-1, with no clear D. Deletions cut 0 bases from V and 1 base from J, with 7 bases between. The CDR3 loop spans 14 amino acids. Germline loops: CDR1 SGDLS, CDR2 YYNGEE. The CDR3 sequence: CASSVGQQNTEAFF. CDR3 sequence (DNA): TGTGCCAGCAGCGTAGGCCAACAGAACACTGAAGCTTTCTTT.

This chain links TRBV6-6 with TRBJ2-7; TRBD1 might be the D (6 bases). CDR1 MNHNY and CDR2 SVGAGI come from the germline V gene (reference sequence). CDR3 length equals 13 residues. V was pared by 6 bases and J by 5 bases, with 14 bases between. The CDR3 bases are TGTGCCAGCAGCCATATACAGGGCCACGAGCAGTACTTC. Amino acid sequence: CASSHIQGHEQYF.

V usage is TRBV2 and J usage is TRBJ1-1, with D maybe TRBD1 (5 bases). Per germline, CDR1 SNHLY and CDR2 FYNNEI. The CDR3 runs to 13 residues. V gave up 4 bases and J gave up 7 bases, with 13 bases separating them. This CDR3 is CASSVWQGSEAFF. DNA for the CDR3: TGTGCCAGCAGTGTGTGGCAGGGTAGTGAAGCTTTCTTT.

The rearrangement joins TRBV7-8 to TRBJ2-1; TRBD1 is a possible D gene (5 bases). Germline V gene lookup returns CDR1 SGHVS and CDR2 FQNEAQ. CDR3 length: 13 residues. V lost 2 bases and J lost 8, with 10 bases in between. In DNA form, the CDR3 reads TGTGCCAGCAGCTTACCCCAGGGTTATGAGCAGTTCTTC. Protein: CASSLPQGYEQFF.

This chain connects TRBV7-2 to TRBJ2-7, with D hard to call. This CDR3 has 13 amino acids. The germline V gene encodes CDR1 SGHTA and CDR2 FQGNSA. Between the trimmed V and J ends, which lost 5 bases and 3 bases, there was a span of 11 bases. The CDR3 spells CASSPRPYYEQYF. The CDR3 DNA is TGTGCCAGCAGCCCACGACCCTACTACGAGCAGTACTTC. The full variable domain, rest sourced from reference TRBV7-2 and TRBJ2-7, is GAGVSQSPSNKVTEKGKDVELRCDPISGHTALYWYRQSLGQGLEFLIYFQGNSAPDKSGLPSDRFSAERTGGSVSTLTIQRTQQEDSAVYLCASSPRPYYEQYFGPGTRLTVT.

The chain has TRBV7-9 and TRBJ1-1; D unresolved. The CDR3 has 13 residues. Germline values: CDR1 SEHNR, CDR2 FQNEAQ (reference sequence). V was trimmed by 0 bases and J by 6 bases, leaving 8 bases between them. CDR3 nucleotides: TGTGCCAGCAGCTTAGCCTCCATGGCTGAAGCTTTCTTT. Translated, it gives CASSLASMAEAFF.

The J gene is TRBJ1-6, the V gene TRBV25-1; weak D call: TRBD1 (5 bases). There are 13 residues in the CDR3. V was cut by 4 bases and J by 9 bases, with 10 bases left in between. CDR1 is MGHDK and CDR2 is SYGVNS in the germline V gene. As DNA, the CDR3 is TGTGCCAGCAGTGGTCTCGGGGGTTCACCCCTCCACTTT. This gives the protein CASSGLGGSPLHF.